These 15 T cell receptor beta chains were sequenced from one sample in a study of T cell responses to AZD1222 COVID-19 vaccine. Here immunoSEQ multiplex PCR was the method, and the copy in TCRdb shows in-frame clones only, minus some. Of 130,000 or so clones in the sample, 75% to 90% were seen once. The source was peripheral blood, collected on day 0 of MenACWY control vaccination. All receptors come from an adult in good health.

This sequence joins TRBV7-2 and TRBJ2-5, with D uncertain. CDR1 SGHTA and CDR2 FQGNSA come from the germline V gene. V was shortened by 4 bases and J by 3 bases, with 15 bases between the two germline ends. The CDR3 sequence is 15 residues long. CDR3 sequence reads: CASSSPVGWEETQYF. CDR3 DNA sequence: TGTGCCAGCAGCTCACCAGTGGGGTGGGAAGAGACCCAGTACTTC.

V gene TRBV15 combines with J gene TRBJ2-3; D unresolved. Germline CDR1 reads LNHNV; CDR2 reads YYDKDF (reference sequence). V dropped 3 bases and J dropped 8 bases, with 9 bases sitting between them. The CDR3 consists of 12 residues. The chain's CDR3 is CATSSLEGTQYF. In nucleotides, the CDR3 is TGTGCCACCAGCAGCCTGGAAGGTACGCAGTATTTT.

This clone was observed a single time. V and J are TRBV27 and TRBJ1-5; D unclear. The length of the CDR3 is 18 residues. Deletions cut 3 bases from V and 0 bases from J, with 18 bases between. Looked up from germline, CDR1 is MNHEY and CDR2 is SMNVEV (reference sequence). CDR3 protein: CASSFSGRDLYSNQPQHF. CDR3 DNA sequence: TGTGCCAGCAGTTTCTCGGGCAGAGACCTATATAGCAATCAGCCCCAGCATTTT.

V and J are TRBV19 and TRBJ1-1, with D tentatively TRBD1 (5 bases). This CDR3 has 16 amino acids. CDR1 is LNHDA, CDR2 SQIVND, per germline (reference sequence). The V and J ends lost 3 bases and 0 bases respectively, with 14 bases between them. The CDR3 DNA follows: TGTGCCAGTAGTATTGGTGCAGGGTTGATGAACACTGAAGCTTTCTTT. Encoded protein: CASSIGAGLMNTEAFF. Using reference TRBV19 and TRBJ1-1 for the parts outside the CDR3, the full variable domain is DGGITQSPKYLFRKEGQNVTLSCEQNLNHDAMYWYRQDPGQGLRLIYYSQIVNDFQKGDIAEGYSVSREKKESFPLTVTSAQKNPTAFYLCASSIGAGLMNTEAFFGQGTRLTVV.

The V call is TRBV10-2, the J call TRBJ2-7; 7 bases agree with TRBD2. This CDR3 has 14 residues. Looked up from germline, CDR1 is WSHSY and CDR2 is SAAADI. Trimming at V came to 6 bases and at J to 3 bases, leaving 8 bases not matched to a gene. CDR3 sequence (DNA): TGCGCCAGCAGGCGGGGGAGAAGTAGCTACGAGCAGTACTTC. Its translation is CASRRGRSSYEQYF.

This chain connects TRBV5-1 to TRBJ1-1; D is unclear. The CDR3 has 13 residues. V lost 4 bases and J lost 3, with 10 bases in between. Germline V CDR1 and CDR2: SGHRS, YFSETQ. The CDR3 DNA is TGCGCCAGCAGCCCCGGAGCAGACACTGAAGCTTTCTTT. Translating it yields CASSPGADTEAFF.

The V call is TRBV30, the J call TRBJ2-7; D unresolved. The germline V gene has CDR1 GTSNPN and CDR2 SVGIG (reference sequence). The CDR3 length is 11 residues. The V end was cut by 5 bases, the J end by 1 base, with 6 bases between. The DNA for the CDR3 is TGTGCCTGGGCTAATTCCTACGAGCAGTACTTC. The encoded protein is CAWANSYEQYF. Filled out from reference TRBV30 and TRBJ2-7, the complete variable domain reads SQTIHQWPATLVQPVGSPLSLECTVEGTSNPNLYWYRQAAGRGLQLLFYSVGIGQISSEVPQNLSASRPQDRQFILSSKKLLLSDSGFYLCAWANSYEQYFGPGTRLTVT.

V usage is TRBV12-3 or TRBV12-4 and J usage is TRBJ1-2; D not certain. V was shortened by 3 bases and J by 7 bases, with 12 bases between the two germline ends. The CDR3 contains 13 residues. CDR3 bases: TGTGCCAGCAGTTTTGACGCCTTGATTGGCTACACCTTC. Its translation: CASSFDALIGYTF.

The chain is built from TRBV7-2 and TRBJ2-3; perhaps TRBD1 as D (6 bases). Trimming removed 5 bases at V and 7 bases at J, with 10 bases between. CDR1 is SGHTA and CDR2 is FQGNSA in the germline V gene. This CDR3 has 12 residues. The CDR3: CASSLTGYTQYF. CDR3 in DNA: TGTGCCAGCAGCCTAACAGGGTATACGCAGTATTTT.

The chain joins TRBV15 to TRBJ2-5; D may be TRBD2 (6 bases). In germline, CDR1 is LNHNV, CDR2 YYDKDF (reference sequence). The germline V and J ends were trimmed by 4 bases and 11 bases, with 26 bases remaining between them. The CDR3 is 16 residues long. CDR3 DNA sequence: TGTGCCACCAGCACCAACCCCGGGGATTCCGGGACTCCGCAGTACTTC. Residues: CATSTNPGDSGTPQYF.

V is TRBV9 and J is TRBJ1-3; a possible D gene is TRBD1 (5 bases). V shed 4 bases and J shed 6 bases, with 14 bases lying between them. The CDR3 extends over 14 amino acids. CDR1 and CDR2 (germline): SGDLS, YYNGEE. The DNA for the CDR3 is TGTGCCAGCAGCCCAGGGCGGCTCGTAAACACCATATATTTT. It specifies CASSPGRLVNTIYF.

The J gene is TRBJ2-3, the V gene TRBV7-3; tentative D call: TRBD1 (5 bases). The germline gives CDR1 SGHTA, CDR2 FQGTGA. V shed 0 bases and J shed 0 bases, with 7 bases lying between them. This CDR3 has 15 amino acids. The CDR3 protein is CASSLTAGSTDTQYF. CDR3 nucleotides: TGTGCCAGCAGCTTAACCGCAGGGAGCACAGATACGCAGTATTTT.

The chain links TRBV11-2 to TRBJ2-1, with a possible D match to TRBD1 (6 bases). Trimming removed 1 base from V and 2 bases from J, with 9 bases in between. From germline, CDR1 is SGHAT and CDR2 FQNNGV. The CDR3 has 15 amino acids. For the CDR3, the DNA is TGTGCCAGCAGCTTAGGGCAGGGGACCTACAATGAGCAGTTCTTC. This translates into CASSLGQGTYNEQFF.

This clone was picked up a small number of times. The chain recombines TRBV5-1 with TRBJ2-7; a possible D gene is TRBD1 (6 bases). This CDR3 region has 14 residues. In germline, CDR1 is SGHRS, CDR2 YFSETQ. V was pared by 1 base and J by 3 bases, with 11 bases between. CDR3 DNA: TGCGCCAGCAGCTTGTCGACAGGTGGCTACGAGCAGTACTTC. Protein: CASSLSTGGYEQYF.

This clone has only a few counts. This chain links TRBV19 with TRBJ2-7, with 9 bases matching TRBD1. The CDR3 covers 15 residues. With V trimmed by 5 bases and J by 4 bases, 9 bases remained unmatched. Germline CDR1 reads LNHDA; CDR2 reads SQIVND (reference sequence). The CDR3 DNA reads TGTGCCAGTAGTTCAACAGGGGGCGTCTTGTACGAGCAGTACTTC. Translated: CASSSTGGVLYEQYF.